The entry that follows covers one TCR beta chain sequence. Antigen unknown. Between the trimmed V and J ends, which lost 1 base and 4 bases, there was a span of 20 bases. This CDR3 is 17 amino acids long. Germline loops: CDR1 SGHTS, CDR2 YDEGEE. The data were taken from a study of cytomegalovirus exposure and HLA in healthy donors. Whole-study findings and limits: The study dropped some indistinguishable V segments, TRBV6-2 and TRBV6-3 among them.

Primers included in the PCR were 60 Vbeta and 13 Jbeta primers. TCRdb keeps only in-frame clones here, not all; method: immunoSEQ multiplex PCR. The sample lists roughly 260,000 clones, about 83% occurring once. This clonotype originated in a woman in her thirties or forties in good health and CMV-seropositive. The V and J genes are TRBV5-8 and TRBJ1-1; tentatively, D is TRBD1 (5 bases). The source material was PBMCs. The CDR3 sequence is CASSLRRGTDLSTEAFF. CDR3 nucleotides: TGTGCCAGCAGCTTGAGGAGGGGCACGGATCTTTCCACTGAAGCTTTCTTT.